The clone carrying this TCR beta chain was recorded only once. As yet, its antigen is unknown. Other nucleotide sequences in the sample specify the same CDR3. Germline V gene sequence: CDR1 MDHEN, CDR2 SYDVKM. This CDR3 comprises 12 residues. Trimming left V 3 bases short and J 6 bases short, with 9 bases between. This sample was taken from a study of shared clonotypes between healthy human individuals. Study-level background: Donors, aged 18 to 49, were a couple of women and three men. Notes on the study in general: Apart from blood, nothing was sampled; tissue repertoires likely differ.

It was CD45RO-negative cells, positively selected for CCR7, that made up naive CD8 cells, with terminally differentiated effector memory CD45RA+ cells excluded. The authors ran the assay at deep level. Genomic DNA of each subset was evenly split across several immunoSEQ plates. Generated by immunoSEQ multiplex PCR, the TCRdb table keeps only in-frame clones and is missing some. The sample lists about 2 million clones, over 85% occurring once. The sequence was collected from a man between 18 and 29 years old in good health. The sample comprised naive CD8+ T cells sorted from blood. The gene calls are TRBV28 and TRBJ2-7; tentative D call: TRBD2 (6 bases). CDR3 coding DNA: TGTGCCAGCAGTTTCGGAGGGCCCGAGCAGTACTTC. Amino acids: CASSFGGPEQYF.